The 23 T cell receptor beta chains below all came from one sample that was sequenced in a study of type 1 and type 2 diabetes patients (dated by TCRdb to the mid-2010s). Reads for this sample came from an Illumina MiSeq. Genomic DNA from sorted T cell subsets served as template for TCRbeta CDR3 amplification. The TCRbeta CDR3 region was amplified by multiplex PCR with 30 forward and 13 reverse primers. TCRdb trimmed public reads at Q25 via fastp, called clones via MiXCR and kept in-frame beta chains. Rows merge per CDR3 protein into single entries with the most common DNA and genes. For this sample there are 280,000 or so distinct CDR3 sequences; more than 40% appear just once. Roughly 13% of the sample is held by the ten biggest clonotypes. Sequencing was performed on peripheral blood mononuclear cells (PBMCs). The source of these receptors is a man aged 18 to 30 with type 2 diabetes.

The rearrangement joins TRBV20-1 to TRBJ2-7; TRBD2 aligns across 10 bases. The V gene's germline CDR1 is DFQATT and CDR2 SNEGSKA (reference sequence). Trimming cost V 3 bases and J 7 bases; bases outside gene matches: 12. The CDR3 consists of 15 residues. The CDR3 loop is CSASFGAGGAREQYF. Written as DNA, the CDR3 is TGCAGTGCTAGTTTTGGAGCGGGAGGGGCTAGGGAGCAGTACTTC.

The chain couples TRBV2 to TRBJ1-1; D unresolved. The CDR3 has 14 amino acids. The germline V and J ends were trimmed by 8 bases and 4 bases, with 17 bases remaining between them. Looked up from germline, CDR1 is SNHLY and CDR2 is FYNNEI. The CDR3 bases are TGTGCCAGCGGGTCCGAACTACTTGGCACTGAAGCTTTCTTT. It translates to CASGSELLGTEAFF. Complete variable domain (other parts from reference TRBV2 and TRBJ1-1): EPEVTQTPSHQVTQMGQEVILRCVPISNHLYFYWYRQILGQKVEFLVSFYNNEISEKSEIFDDQFSVERPDGSNFTLKIRSTKLEDSAMYFCASGSELLGTEAFFGQGTRLTVV.

V gene TRBV25-1 combines with J gene TRBJ2-3, with 7 nucleotides matching TRBD1. The CDR3 has 16 amino acids. Germline-derived CDR1 and CDR2 are MGHDK and SYGVNS. Trimming took 5 bases from V and 0 from J; bases not matched to a gene: 8. The CDR3 DNA reads as TGTGCCAGCAGTCTAACAAAGGGGGCTAGCACAGATACGCAGTATTTT. Protein sequence: CASSLTKGASTDTQYF. The full variable domain, completed using reference TRBV25-1 and TRBJ2-3, is EADIYQTPRYLVIGTGKKITLECSQTMGHDKMYWYQQDPGMELHLIHYSYGVNSTEKGDLSSESTVSRIRTEHFPLTLESARPSHTSQYLCASSLTKGASTDTQYFGPGTRLTVL.

The rearrangement links TRBV2 to TRBJ2-3; D possibly uses TRBD1 or TRBD2 (6 bases each). V was clipped by 6 bases and J by 5 bases, with 15 bases between them. The CDR3 covers 14 residues. Germline CDR1 SNHLY, CDR2 FYNNEI. CDR3 sequence reads: CASSFGGLKDTQYF. The CDR3 DNA reads TGTGCCAGCAGCTTTGGGGGGCTAAAAGATACGCAGTATTTT.

In this sample, this clonotype turned up a few times. The germline gene is not matched at one end of the junction; a read error may be the cause. This rearrangement joins TRBV6-6 to TRBJ1-6, with 7 nucleotides matching TRBD1. The V gene's germline CDR1 is MNHNY and CDR2 SVGAGI (reference sequence). This CDR3 contains 14 residues. CDR3 amino acids: CASSITGDNSPLHF. CDR3 bases: TGTGCCAGCAGCATAACAGGGGATAATTCACCTCTCCACTTT.

This clonotype has more than one count but fewer than ten. The chain recombines TRBV4-2 with TRBJ2-7; 7 nucleotides line up with TRBD2. The CDR3 length is 14 residues. With V trimmed by 1 base and J by 1 base, 1 base remained unmatched. Looked up from germline, CDR1 is LGHNA and CDR2 is YNFKEQ. CDR3 protein: CASSQAGLSYEQYF. In DNA, the CDR3 is TGTGCCAGCAGCCAAGCGGGACTATCCTACGAGCAGTACTTC.

This clonotype was observed a few times. The chain employs TRBV13 and TRBJ2-5, with unresolved D. Germline V lookup: CDR1 PRHDT, CDR2 FYEKMQ (reference sequence). This CDR3 has 14 amino acids. V lost 7 bases and J 1 base, leaving 13 bases between the germline ends. This CDR3 is CASNPRGFQETQYF. CDR3 nucleotides: TGTGCCAGCAACCCCAGAGGATTCCAAGAGACCCAGTACTTC.

This clonotype was seen a handful of times. The CDR3: CSAHTGGYGYTF. The CDR3 nucleotides read TGCAGTGCTCATACAGGGGGCTATGGCTACACCTTC. V and J are TRBV20-1 and TRBJ1-2, with 8 bases matching TRBD1. V gave up 5 bases and J gave up 4 bases; unmatched junction bases: 3. The CDR3 totals 12 residues. CDR1 is DFQATT and CDR2 is SNEGSKA in the germline V gene (reference sequence).

CDR3: CASSFGAGGPYEQYF. As DNA, the CDR3 is TGCGCCAGCAGCTTCGGGGCGGGAGGGCCCTACGAGCAGTACTTC. V is TRBV5-1 and J is TRBJ2-7, with 9 bases that match TRBD2. The CDR3 length is 15 residues. Germline values: CDR1 SGHRS, CDR2 YFSETQ. With V trimmed by 2 bases and J by 2 bases, 5 bases remained unmatched.

The CDR3 region is CASSQEPVTPVGYTF. CDR3 nucleotide sequence: TGCGCCAGCAGCCAAGAACCCGTGACCCCTGTAGGCTACACCTTC. This chain links TRBV4-1 with TRBJ1-2; D is undetermined. Germline lookup yields CDR1 MGHRA and CDR2 YSYEKL. Trimming took off 0 bases at V and 8 bases at J, with 16 bases between the two ends. CDR3 length equals 15 residues.

The V call is TRBV20-1, the J call TRBJ2-1; D ambiguous. CDR1 and CDR2 (germline): DFQATT, SNEGSKA (reference sequence). Trimming pared 6 bases from V and 8 bases from J, leaving 11 bases between. There are 11 residues in the CDR3. The DNA of the CDR3 is TGCAGTGCCTTCGCCTGGGATGAGCAGTTCTTC. It specifies CSAFAWDEQFF.

The rearrangement joins TRBV7-8 to TRBJ1-1; D might be TRBD1 (5 bases). The germline V and J ends were trimmed by 1 base and 1 base, with 16 bases remaining between them. The V gene's germline CDR1 is SGHVS and CDR2 FQNEAQ. The CDR3 extends over 17 amino acids. The CDR3 region is CASSLELWLQGNTEAFF. The CDR3 DNA follows: TGTGCCAGCAGCTTAGAATTGTGGTTGCAGGGGAACACTGAAGCTTTCTTT.

The sample holds a few counts of this clonotype. The chain is built from TRBV9 and TRBJ2-7; D is uncertain. The CDR3 runs 14 residues. Trimming took 0 bases from V and 2 from J, leaving 9 bases between them. Germline lookup yields CDR1 SGDLS and CDR2 YYNGEE. This chain's CDR3 is CASSVGRQPYEQYF. The CDR3 DNA reads as TGTGCCAGCAGCGTAGGTCGGCAGCCCTACGAGCAGTACTTC. Combining the CDR3 with reference TRBV9 and TRBJ2-7 gives the whole variable domain DSGVTQTPKHLITATGQRVTLRCSPRSGDLSVYWYQQSLDQGLQFLIQYYNGEERAKGNILERFSAQQFPDLHSELNLSSLELGDSALYFCASSVGRQPYEQYFGPGTRLTVT.

Only a few counts were recorded for this clonotype. This chain uses TRBV12-5 with TRBJ1-1; D is possibly TRBD1 (5 bases). Looked up from germline, CDR1 is LGHNT and CDR2 is FRNRAP. The CDR3 loop spans 16 amino acids. The chain's CDR3 is CAQTPGRGRVNTEAFF. The CDR3 nucleotides are TGTGCCCAGACTCCGGGTAGGGGTAGGGTCAACACTGAAGCTTTCTTT.

This clonotype was detected only a few times. J is TRBJ2-5 and V is TRBV20-1; no clear D gene. CDR3 length: 13 residues. The V end was cut by 0 bases, the J end by 4 bases, with 9 bases between. Germline V gene data show CDR1 as DFQATT and CDR2 as SNEGSKA (reference sequence). The CDR3 loop reads CSARDFEGETQYF. For the CDR3, the DNA is TGCAGTGCTAGAGATTTCGAAGGAGAGACCCAGTACTTC.

Of note for this clonotype: A junction boundary mismatches the germline segment, possibly from a read error. This sequence joins TRBV13 and TRBJ1-6; weak D call: TRBD1 (5 bases). Per germline, CDR1 PRHDT and CDR2 FYEKMQ (reference sequence). This CDR3 is 13 amino acids long. CDR3 amino acids: CASSIGVTSPLHF. In DNA form, the CDR3 reads TGTGCCAGCAGCATAGGGGTCACTTCACCCCTCCACTTT.

The chain couples TRBV19 to TRBJ1-2, with TRBD1 matching 8 bases. The CDR3 is 14 amino acids. V lost 0 bases, J lost 8 bases, and 5 bases stayed unmatched. CDR1 LNHDA and CDR2 SQIVND come from the germline V gene (reference sequence). The CDR3, as DNA: TGTGCCAGTAGTATAGATGGACAGGGTCGCGGCTACACCTTC. Its protein is CASSIDGQGRGYTF.

V usage is TRBV27 and J usage is TRBJ2-3; D is unclear. The CDR3 is made up of 13 amino acids. Trimming pared 3 bases from V and 1 base from J, leaving 5 bases between. From germline, CDR1 is MNHEY and CDR2 SMNVEV (reference sequence). CDR3 amino acids: CASSFGGTDTQYF. The CDR3 nucleotides are TGTGCCAGCAGTTTTGGAGGCACAGATACGCAGTATTTT.

The chain is built from TRBV12-3 or TRBV12-4 and TRBJ2-3; D call uncertain. Deletions cut 5 bases from V and 2 bases from J, with 14 bases between. This CDR3 comprises 15 residues. CDR3: CASSQHRLVTDTQYF. As DNA, the CDR3 is TGTGCCAGCAGTCAGCACCGTCTAGTCACAGATACGCAGTATTTT.

This chain uses TRBV15 with TRBJ2-5; D is ambiguous. The CDR3 consists of 13 residues. Germline CDR1 is LNHNV and CDR2 is YYDKDF (reference sequence). V lost 3 bases and J lost 11, with 16 bases in between. The CDR3: CATSRLLASEQYF. The CDR3 nucleotides read TGTGCCACCAGCAGGTTATTGGCATCGGAGCAGTACTTC.

The chain couples TRBV19 to TRBJ1-5; TRBD1 is a possible D gene (5 bases). Per the germline V gene, CDR1 is LNHDA and CDR2 is SQIVND (reference sequence). V lost 5 bases, J lost 5 bases, and 10 bases lay in between. The CDR3 covers 13 residues. CDR3 in DNA: TGTGCCAGTAGTCCACAGGCGGATCAGCCCCAGCATTTT. Translated, it gives CASSPQADQPQHF. Variable domain in full (rest from reference TRBV19 and TRBJ1-5): DGGITQSPKYLFRKEGQNVTLSCEQNLNHDAMYWYRQDPGQGLRLIYYSQIVNDFQKGDIAEGYSVSREKKESFPLTVTSAQKNPTAFYLCASSPQADQPQHFGDGTRLSIL.

J is TRBJ1-2 and V is TRBV19; TRBD1 matches at 12 bases. The CDR3 sequence is 14 residues long. Unmatched junction bases numbered 2, after V lost 5 bases and J lost 4 bases. Germline CDR1 reads LNHDA; CDR2 reads SQIVND (reference sequence). DNA of the CDR3: TGTGCCAGTAGTCGGGGACAGGGGGCCTATGGCTACACCTTC. Translating gives CASSRGQGAYGYTF. The whole variable domain, filled in from reference TRBV19 and TRBJ1-2, reads DGGITQSPKYLFRKEGQNVTLSCEQNLNHDAMYWYRQDPGQGLRLIYYSQIVNDFQKGDIAEGYSVSREKKESFPLTVTSAQKNPTAFYLCASSRGQGAYGYTFGSGTRLTVV.

On this clonotype itself: It is unclear where the CDR3 begins or ends on the DNA, so no DNA is shown, and the CDR3 is as TCRdb lists it. The V gene is TRBV2, the J gene TRBJ2-1; the tabulated D call, TRBD1, remains unverified against the DNA. The germline V gene has CDR1 SNHLY and CDR2 FYNNEI. The CDR3 comprises 22 residues, both ends counted. CDR3: CASSAGAESEQYFGPGYNEQFF.